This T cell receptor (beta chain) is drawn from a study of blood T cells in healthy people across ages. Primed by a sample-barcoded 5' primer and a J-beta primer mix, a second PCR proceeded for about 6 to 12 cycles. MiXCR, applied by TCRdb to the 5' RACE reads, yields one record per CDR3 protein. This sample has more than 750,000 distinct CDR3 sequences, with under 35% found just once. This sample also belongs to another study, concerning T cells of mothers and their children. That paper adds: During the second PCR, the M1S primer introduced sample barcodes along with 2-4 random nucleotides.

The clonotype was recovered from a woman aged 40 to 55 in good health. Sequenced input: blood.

The CDR3 coding sequence is TGCGCCAGCAGCTTCACAGCCGGTGCTGGAAACACCATATATTTT. The encoded protein is CASSFTAGAGNTIYF. V usage is TRBV5-1 and J usage is TRBJ1-3; no clear D gene. The CDR3 is 15 residues long. Germline loops: CDR1 SGHRS, CDR2 YFSETQ. V lost 2 bases, J lost 2 bases, and 11 bases lay in between.